A single sample gave rise to the 16 T cell receptor beta chains below, sequenced in a study of T cells in localized non-small cell lung cancer. Generated by immunoSEQ multiplex PCR, the TCRdb table keeps only in-frame clones and is missing some. Of approximately 28,000 clones listed, approximately 88% are singletons. Specimen: peripheral blood mononuclear cells, collected before any cancer treatment. The source is a woman aged 35 to 69 with stage III lung adenocarcinoma.

The V and J genes are TRBV28 and TRBJ1-2, with unresolved D. Germline V gene lookup returns CDR1 MDHEN and CDR2 SYDVKM. V was trimmed by 1 base and J by 3 bases, leaving 9 bases between them. The CDR3 extends over 14 amino acids. The CDR3 DNA follows: TGTGCCAGCAGTTTATCGGTTAATGACTATGGCTACACCTTC. It is translated as CASSLSVNDYGYTF.

This clone was observed once. This chain connects TRBV7-9 to TRBJ2-6, with 7 bases identical to TRBD1. Losses at the gene ends were 7 bases for V and 2 bases for J; bases not matched to a gene: 5. CDR3 size: 15 residues. Germline-derived CDR1 and CDR2 are SEHNR and FQNEAQ (reference sequence). The chain's CDR3 is CASTLTGAGANVLTF. In DNA, the CDR3 is TGTGCCAGCACGTTAACAGGGGCTGGGGCCAACGTCCTGACTTTC.

The chain is built from TRBV7-3 and TRBJ2-3; the D gene is possibly TRBD2 (5 bases). Germline CDR1 reads SGHTA; CDR2 reads FQGTGA. The CDR3 is 16 residues long. Trimming cost V 1 base and J 4 bases, with 15 bases left between them. The CDR3 sequence is CASSLRPGLVPDTQYF. CDR3 bases: TGTGCCAGCAGCTTAAGGCCGGGGTTGGTCCCAGATACGCAGTATTTT.

This chain joins TRBV9 and TRBJ2-1; D ambiguous. Germline-derived CDR1 and CDR2 are SGDLS and YYNGEE. The CDR3 runs 13 residues. V shed 3 bases and J shed 2 bases, with 6 bases lying between them. For the CDR3, the DNA is TGTGCCAGCAGCGCCGGAGCCTACAATGAGCAGTTCTTC. It encodes CASSAGAYNEQFF. Based on the CDR3 plus reference TRBV9 and TRBJ2-1, the full variable domain is DSGVTQTPKHLITATGQRVTLRCSPRSGDLSVYWYQQSLDQGLQFLIQYYNGEERAKGNILERFSAQQFPDLHSELNLSSLELGDSALYFCASSAGAYNEQFFGPGTRLTVL.

The chain is built from TRBV28 and TRBJ1-1, with TRBD1 matching over 7 bases. This CDR3 spans 16 amino acids. Trimming at V came to 7 bases and at J to 5 bases, leaving 16 bases not matched to a gene. In germline, CDR1 is MDHEN, CDR2 SYDVKM. This chain's CDR3 is CASILSQGGGWTEAFF. The CDR3, as DNA: TGTGCCAGCATCCTCTCCCAGGGGGGGGGCTGGACTGAAGCTTTCTTT.

The chain combines TRBV29-1 with TRBJ1-1; D is perhaps TRBD1 (5 bases). The CDR3 sequence is 13 residues long. V lost 6 bases and J 5 bases, leaving 16 bases between the germline ends. The V gene's germline CDR1 is SQVTM and CDR2 ANQGSEA. The CDR3 here is CSVPDWEGTEAFF. The CDR3 bases are TGCAGCGTCCCCGATTGGGAGGGGACTGAAGCTTTCTTT.

The V gene is TRBV10-3, the J gene TRBJ1-1, with unresolved D. Germline V gene data show CDR1 as ENHRY and CDR2 as SYGVKD. Trimming shortened V by 5 bases and J by 0 bases, and 7 bases separated the two germline ends. CDR3 length: 13 residues. The CDR3 loop reads CAISTRVNTEAFF. CDR3 coding DNA: TGTGCCATCAGTACTAGGGTGAACACTGAAGCTTTCTTT.

The chain couples TRBV6-1 to TRBJ2-3; no clear D. The CDR3 is 13 amino acids. V was trimmed by 1 base and J by 6 bases, leaving 8 bases between them. The V gene's germline CDR1 is MNHNS and CDR2 SASEGT. CDR3 region: CASSEGVGDTQYF. As DNA, the CDR3 is TGTGCCAGCAGTGAAGGGGTAGGGGATACGCAGTATTTT.

V gene TRBV9 combines with J gene TRBJ2-1; D is unclear. V shed 3 bases and J shed 0 bases, with 10 bases lying between them. The CDR3 spans 15 residues. CDR1 and CDR2 from the germline V gene are SGDLS and YYNGEE. The DNA of the CDR3 is TGTGCCAGCAGCGGGTCCTCGGGCTCCTACAATGAGCAGTTCTTC. This translates into CASSGSSGSYNEQFF.

With regard to this clone: Other DNA sequences in this sample translate to the same CDR3. The chain joins TRBV7-9 to TRBJ2-3, with 12 bases fitting TRBD2. The germline gives CDR1 SEHNR, CDR2 FQNEAQ (reference sequence). This CDR3 comprises 17 residues. V was pared by 4 bases and J by 3 bases, with 8 bases of the junction left unmatched. Here the CDR3 reads CASSSLAGLAGTDTQYF. CDR3 sequence (DNA): TGTGCCAGCAGCTCCCTCGCCGGACTAGCGGGGACAGATACGCAGTATTTT.

The chain joins TRBV5-1 to TRBJ2-5, with D perhaps matching TRBD1 (6 bases). Germline lookup yields CDR1 SGHRS and CDR2 YFSETQ. The CDR3 sequence is 15 residues long. Trimming took off 0 bases at V and 2 bases at J, with 11 bases between the two ends. CDR3 protein: CASSLAVGQQETQYF. Written as DNA, the CDR3 is TGCGCCAGCAGCTTGGCCGTAGGACAGCAAGAGACCCAGTACTTC.

This clone was counted once. The V and J genes are TRBV5-1 and TRBJ2-5; TRBD1 might be the D (5 bases). The CDR3 is made up of 18 amino acids. Trimming left V 4 bases short and J 4 bases short, with 26 bases between. Looked up from germline, CDR1 is SGHRS and CDR2 is YFSETQ. CDR3 DNA sequence: TGCGCCAGCAGCATCCCGGGCAGGGATGAATTCGAAGGAGAGACCCAGTACTTC. Translating gives CASSIPGRDEFEGETQYF.

The V call is TRBV7-2, the J call TRBJ1-5; D is uncertain. This CDR3 has 16 residues. CDR1 and CDR2 from the germline V gene are SGHTA and FQGNSA. Trimming cost V 1 base and J 0 bases, with 10 bases left between them. CDR3 sequence: CASSLVSTYSNQPQHF. The CDR3 bases are TGTGCCAGCAGCTTAGTTTCGACTTATAGCAATCAGCCCCAGCATTTT.

This clone was detected only a few times. This rearrangement joins TRBV30 to TRBJ1-5, with TRBD1 as a possible D gene (5 bases). Germline CDR1 is GTSNPN and CDR2 is SVGIG (reference sequence). V lost 0 bases, J lost 3 bases, and 9 bases lay in between. The CDR3 is 14 residues long. CDR3 in amino acids: CAWSVRGTNQPQHF. CDR3 nucleotide sequence: TGTGCCTGGAGTGTAAGGGGTACCAATCAGCCCCAGCATTTT.

In this sample, this clone turned up once. The chain carries TRBV11-2 and TRBJ1-5, with D perhaps TRBD1 (6 bases). The CDR3 spans 13 residues. V lost 6 bases to trimming and J lost 5 bases, with 11 bases between them. Germline values: CDR1 SGHAT, CDR2 FQNNGV. The CDR3 loop reads CASSRGADQPQHF. DNA of the CDR3: TGTGCCAGCAGTAGGGGGGCCGATCAGCCCCAGCATTTT.

V gene TRBV28 combines with J gene TRBJ2-1; TRBD2 is a possible D gene (6 bases). Germline-derived CDR1 and CDR2 are MDHEN and SYDVKM. This CDR3 has 15 residues. V lost 6 bases and J lost 4, with 16 bases in between. In DNA form, the CDR3 reads TGTGCCAGCAGGGCCGGAGGGAGAGGGTACAATGAGCAGTTCTTC. It is translated as CASRAGGRGYNEQFF.